This T cell receptor beta chain was sequenced in a study of T cells in Graves' hyperthyroidism and ophthalmopathy. Every diagnosis used clinical symptoms, serum thyroxine and TRAb, thyroid ultrasound and orbital computed tomography. The investigators amplified TCR beta CDR3 regions from RNA transcripts. A set of HTBI primers served as the primers for a first-round RT-PCR of the TCR CDR3. In TCRdb, the multiplex PCR reads were re-called with MiXCR into one record per CDR3 protein. The sample gives fewer than 350,000 distinct CDR3 sequences, around a fifth of which show up once; 39% is in the top ten. CDR1 and CDR2 from the germline V gene are WSHSY and SAAADI. This CDR3 is 13 amino acids long. V was clipped by 6 bases and J by 7 bases; unmatched bases: 7.

Material for sequencing was blood. The chain joins TRBV10-2 to TRBJ2-7, with TRBD1 matching 9 bases. The TCR comes from a man between 45 and 60 years old with Graves' ophthalmopathy. The CDR3: CASRTGGPQEQYF. CDR3 DNA sequence: TGCGCCAGCAGGACAGGGGGGCCCCAAGAGCAGTACTTC.